This T cell receptor (beta chain) was obtained from a study of a mutant IDH1 vaccine in newly diagnosed glioma. Study results and limitations: Apparently unrelated to pseudoprogression were changes in the top peripheral T cell clonotypes.

Profiling relied on immunoSEQ multiplex PCR, and the TCRdb table lists in-frame clones only, not all of them. The sample lists more than 80,000 clones, around four fifths seen once, with approximately 8% in the top ten. The germline V and J ends were trimmed by 7 bases and 5 bases, with 15 bases remaining between them. Germline loops: CDR1 MDHEN, CDR2 SYDVKM. The CDR3 is 14 amino acids. A word on this clone: Its antigen is unknown.

Time point in this sample: baseline, week 1 (first vaccination visit). Treatment meaning: pre-vaccination baseline after standard-of-care therapy. V gene TRBV28 combines with J gene TRBJ1-5, with D perhaps TRBD1 (6 bases). The TCR sequence derives from a woman in her forties or fifties with glioma. The sequencing here drew on PBMCs, taken from a glioma patient treated with radiotherapy, temozolomide or both. Written as DNA, the CDR3 is TGTGCCAGCAACCTACAGGGAGGATATCAGCCCCAGCATTTT. As protein: CASNLQGGYQPQHF.